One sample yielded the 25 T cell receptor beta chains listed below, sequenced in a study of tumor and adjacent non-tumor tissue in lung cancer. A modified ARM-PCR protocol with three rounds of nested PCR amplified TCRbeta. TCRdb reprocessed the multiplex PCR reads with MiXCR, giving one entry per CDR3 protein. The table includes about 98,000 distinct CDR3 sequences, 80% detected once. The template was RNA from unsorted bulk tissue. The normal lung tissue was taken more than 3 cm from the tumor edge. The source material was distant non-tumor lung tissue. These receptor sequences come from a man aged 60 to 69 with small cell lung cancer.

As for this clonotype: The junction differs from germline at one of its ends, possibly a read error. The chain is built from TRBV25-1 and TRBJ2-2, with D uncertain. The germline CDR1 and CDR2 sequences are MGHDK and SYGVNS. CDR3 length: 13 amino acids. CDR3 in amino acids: CAISEFKFGELFF. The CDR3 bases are TGTGCCATCAGTGAATTTAAGTTCGGGGAGCTGTTTTTT.

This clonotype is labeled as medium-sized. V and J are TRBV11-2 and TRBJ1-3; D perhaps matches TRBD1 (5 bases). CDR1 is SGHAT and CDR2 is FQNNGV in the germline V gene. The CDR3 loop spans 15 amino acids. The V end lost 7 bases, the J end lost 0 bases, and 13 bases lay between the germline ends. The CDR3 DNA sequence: TGTGCCAGCAACCAGGGCGCTCTCTCTGGAAACACCATATATTTT. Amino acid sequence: CASNQGALSGNTIYF.

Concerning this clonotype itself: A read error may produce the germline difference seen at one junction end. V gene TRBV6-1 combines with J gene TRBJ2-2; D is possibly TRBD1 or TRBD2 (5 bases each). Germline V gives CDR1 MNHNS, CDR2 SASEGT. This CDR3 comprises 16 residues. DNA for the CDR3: TGTGCCAGCAGCGAAGACCATGGCATGCCGGCCAGGGAGCTGTTCTTT. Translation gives CASSEDHGMPARELFF.

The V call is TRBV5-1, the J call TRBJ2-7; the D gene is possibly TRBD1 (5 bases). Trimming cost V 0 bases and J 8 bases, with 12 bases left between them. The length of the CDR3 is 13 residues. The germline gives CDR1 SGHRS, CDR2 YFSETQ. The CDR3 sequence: CASSLVQGDKQYF. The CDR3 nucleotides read TGCGCCAGCAGCTTGGTTCAGGGTGACAAGCAGTACTTC.

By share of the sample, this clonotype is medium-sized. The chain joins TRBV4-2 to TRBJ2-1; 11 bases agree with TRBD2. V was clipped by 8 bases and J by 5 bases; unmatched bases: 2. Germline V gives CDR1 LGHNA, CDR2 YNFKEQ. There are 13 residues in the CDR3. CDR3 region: CASGTSGNNEQFF. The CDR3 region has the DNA TGTGCCAGCGGGACTAGCGGAAACAATGAGCAGTTCTTC.

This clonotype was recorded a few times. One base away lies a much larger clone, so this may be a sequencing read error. This CDR3 reads CSARLRGQNYGYTF. CDR3 in DNA: TGCAGTGCTAGATTGCGCGGACAGAACTATGGCTACACCTTC. The J gene is TRBJ1-2, the V gene TRBV20-1; the D gene is possibly TRBD1 (6 bases). Trimming stripped 2 bases from V and 2 bases from J, with 12 bases between. Germline V gives CDR1 DFQATT, CDR2 SNEGSKA (reference sequence). The CDR3 consists of 14 residues.

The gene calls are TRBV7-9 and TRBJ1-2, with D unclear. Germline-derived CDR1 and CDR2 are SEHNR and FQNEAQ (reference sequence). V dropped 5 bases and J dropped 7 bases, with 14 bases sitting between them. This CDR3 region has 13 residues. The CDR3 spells CASSTVLYFGYTF. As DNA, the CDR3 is TGTGCCAGCAGCACCGTCTTATACTTTGGCTACACCTTC.

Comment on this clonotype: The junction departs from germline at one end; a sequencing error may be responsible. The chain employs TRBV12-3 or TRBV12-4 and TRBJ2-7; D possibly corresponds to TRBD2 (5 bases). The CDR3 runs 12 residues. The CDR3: CASRTEANEQYF. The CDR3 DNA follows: TGCGCTAGCAGAACCGAGGCTAACGAGCAGTACTTC.

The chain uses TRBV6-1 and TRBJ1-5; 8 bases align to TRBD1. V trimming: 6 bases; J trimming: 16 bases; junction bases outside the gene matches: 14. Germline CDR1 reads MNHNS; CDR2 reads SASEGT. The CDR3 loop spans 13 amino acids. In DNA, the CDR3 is TGTGCCAGCAGATCACAGGGGGATCAGCCCTATCATTTT. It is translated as CASRSQGDQPYHF.

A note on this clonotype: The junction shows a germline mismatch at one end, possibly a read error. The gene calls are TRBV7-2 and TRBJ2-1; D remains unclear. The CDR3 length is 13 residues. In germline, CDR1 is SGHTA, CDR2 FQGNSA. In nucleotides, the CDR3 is TGTGCCAGCAGCTTAGACAGTTTCAATGAGCTGTTCTTC. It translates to CASSLDSFNELFF.

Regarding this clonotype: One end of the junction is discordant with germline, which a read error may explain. The DNA for the CDR3 is TGTGTCGGCAACTTAGAGGCGGCGGGCCTAAAGATCTTC. Its protein is CVGNLEAAGLKIF. The chain combines TRBV11-2 with TRBJ2-1; D is possibly TRBD2 (5 bases). Germline lookup yields CDR1 SGHAT and CDR2 FQNNGV. There are 13 residues in the CDR3.

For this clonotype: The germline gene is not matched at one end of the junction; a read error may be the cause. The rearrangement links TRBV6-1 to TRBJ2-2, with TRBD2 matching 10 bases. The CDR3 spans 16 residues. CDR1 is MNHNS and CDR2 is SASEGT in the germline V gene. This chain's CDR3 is CATTIPGLAIPGEVFF. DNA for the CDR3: TGTGCCACCACGATCCCGGGACTAGCGATCCCCGGGGAGGTGTTTTTT.

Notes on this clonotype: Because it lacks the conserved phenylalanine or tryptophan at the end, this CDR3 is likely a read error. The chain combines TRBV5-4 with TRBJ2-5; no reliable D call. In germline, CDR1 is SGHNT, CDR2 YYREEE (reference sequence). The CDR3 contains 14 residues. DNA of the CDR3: TGTGGCAGCAGCCCCGTTGGGAACGTCGAGACCCAGTACCTC. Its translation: CGSSPVGNVETQYL.

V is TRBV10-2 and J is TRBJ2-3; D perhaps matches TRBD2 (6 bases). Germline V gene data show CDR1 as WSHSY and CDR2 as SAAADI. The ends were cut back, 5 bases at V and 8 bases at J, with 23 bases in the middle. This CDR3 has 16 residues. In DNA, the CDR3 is TGCGCCAGCAGTTCTACGGGAGTAGCTAGAGTGAGTACGCAGTATTTT. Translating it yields CASSSTGVARVSTQYF.

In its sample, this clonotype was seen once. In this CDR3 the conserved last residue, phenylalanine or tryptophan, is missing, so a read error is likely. The DNA of the CDR3 is TGCAGTGCTAGAGACTACACAGGGGGAGGAGAAAAACTGTTTCTT. It codes for CSARDYTGGGEKLFL. The V call is TRBV20-1, the J call TRBJ1-4, with TRBD1 matching over 8 bases. Germline trimming cut 0 bases from V and 8 bases from J; bases unmatched to any gene: 8. Germline CDR1 and CDR2: DFQATT and SNEGSKA (reference sequence). The CDR3 runs 15 residues.

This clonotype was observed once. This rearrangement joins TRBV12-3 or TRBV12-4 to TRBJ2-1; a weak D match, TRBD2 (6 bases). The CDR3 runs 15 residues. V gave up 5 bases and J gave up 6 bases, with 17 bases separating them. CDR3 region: CASSQTSWGFNEQFF. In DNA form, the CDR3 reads TGTGCCAGCAGTCAAACTAGCTGGGGGTTCAATGAGCAGTTCTTC.

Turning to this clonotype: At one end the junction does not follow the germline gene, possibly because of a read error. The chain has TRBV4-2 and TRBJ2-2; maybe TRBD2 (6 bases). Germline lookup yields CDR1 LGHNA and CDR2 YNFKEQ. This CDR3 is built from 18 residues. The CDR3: CASRQERGIWGGTGKLFF. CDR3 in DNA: TGTGCCAGCAGGCAAGAACGCGGGATTTGGGGAGGCACCGGGAAGCTGTTTTTT.

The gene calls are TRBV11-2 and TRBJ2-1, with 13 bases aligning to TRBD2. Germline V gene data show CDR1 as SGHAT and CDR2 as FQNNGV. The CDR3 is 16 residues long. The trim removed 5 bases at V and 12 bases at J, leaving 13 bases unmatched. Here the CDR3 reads CASSPVGTSGRAVQFF. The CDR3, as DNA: TGTGCCAGCAGCCCAGTTGGTACTAGCGGGAGGGCTGTGCAGTTCTTC.

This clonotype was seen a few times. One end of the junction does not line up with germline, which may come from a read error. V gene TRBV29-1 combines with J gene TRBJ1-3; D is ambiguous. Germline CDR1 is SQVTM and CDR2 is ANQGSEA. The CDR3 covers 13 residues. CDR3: CSVGKDTGNTIYF. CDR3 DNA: TGCAGTGTTGGGAAGGATACTGGAAACACCATATATTTT.

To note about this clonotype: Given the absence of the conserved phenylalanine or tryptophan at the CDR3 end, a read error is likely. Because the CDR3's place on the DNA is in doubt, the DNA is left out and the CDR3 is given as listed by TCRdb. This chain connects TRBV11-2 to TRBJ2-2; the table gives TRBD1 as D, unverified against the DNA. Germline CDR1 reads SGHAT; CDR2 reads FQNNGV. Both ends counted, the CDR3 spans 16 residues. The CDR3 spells CASSNSGQGNTGELFL.

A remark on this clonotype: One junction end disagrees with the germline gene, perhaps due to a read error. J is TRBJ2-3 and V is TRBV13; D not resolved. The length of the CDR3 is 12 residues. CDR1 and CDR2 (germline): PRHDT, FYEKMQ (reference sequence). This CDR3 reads CACSSYTDTQFF. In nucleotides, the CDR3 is TGTGCCTGCAGCTCCTACACAGATACGCAGTTTTTT.

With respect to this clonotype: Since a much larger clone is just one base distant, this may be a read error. For the CDR3, the DNA is TGCAATGCTAGAAGGCTAGCGGGGACGGATACGCAGTATTTT. This gives the protein CNARRLAGTDTQYF. This chain links TRBV20-1 with TRBJ2-3; 9 bases agree with TRBD2. The germline V gene encodes CDR1 DFQATT and CDR2 SNEGSKA (reference sequence). There are 14 residues in the CDR3.

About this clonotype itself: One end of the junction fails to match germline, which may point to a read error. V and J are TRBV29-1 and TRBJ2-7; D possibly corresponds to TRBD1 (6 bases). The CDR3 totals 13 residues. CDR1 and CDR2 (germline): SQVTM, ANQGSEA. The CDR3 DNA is TGCAGCGCGACGGGACATGGAAGCTACGAGCAATACTTC. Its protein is CSATGHGSYEQYF.

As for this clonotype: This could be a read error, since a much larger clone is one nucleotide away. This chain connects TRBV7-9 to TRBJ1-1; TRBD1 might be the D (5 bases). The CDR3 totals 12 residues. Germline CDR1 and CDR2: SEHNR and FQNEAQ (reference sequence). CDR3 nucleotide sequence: TGTGCCAGCAGCTACAGGAACACTGAAACTTTCTTT. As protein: CASSYRNTETFF.

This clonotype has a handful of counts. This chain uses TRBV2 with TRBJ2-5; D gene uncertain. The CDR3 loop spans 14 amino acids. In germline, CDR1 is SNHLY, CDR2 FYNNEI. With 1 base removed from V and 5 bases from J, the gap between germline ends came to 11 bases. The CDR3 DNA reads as TGTGCCAGCAGTGAAGGCCACGGTGGGGAGACCCAGTACTTC. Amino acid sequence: CASSEGHGGETQYF.